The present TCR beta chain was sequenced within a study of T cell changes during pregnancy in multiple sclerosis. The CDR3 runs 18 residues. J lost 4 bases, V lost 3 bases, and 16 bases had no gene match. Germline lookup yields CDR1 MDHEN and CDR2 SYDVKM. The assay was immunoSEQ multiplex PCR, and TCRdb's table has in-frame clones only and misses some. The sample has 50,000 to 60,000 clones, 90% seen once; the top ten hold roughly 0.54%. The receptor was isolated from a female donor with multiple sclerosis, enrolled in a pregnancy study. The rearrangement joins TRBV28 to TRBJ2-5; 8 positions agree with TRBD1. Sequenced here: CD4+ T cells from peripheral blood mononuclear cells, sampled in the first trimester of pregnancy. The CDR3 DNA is TGTGCCAGCAGTTTGGTCCGGTTTGGGGCAGGGGGCTCAGAGACCCAGTACTTC. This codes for CASSLVRFGAGGSETQYF.